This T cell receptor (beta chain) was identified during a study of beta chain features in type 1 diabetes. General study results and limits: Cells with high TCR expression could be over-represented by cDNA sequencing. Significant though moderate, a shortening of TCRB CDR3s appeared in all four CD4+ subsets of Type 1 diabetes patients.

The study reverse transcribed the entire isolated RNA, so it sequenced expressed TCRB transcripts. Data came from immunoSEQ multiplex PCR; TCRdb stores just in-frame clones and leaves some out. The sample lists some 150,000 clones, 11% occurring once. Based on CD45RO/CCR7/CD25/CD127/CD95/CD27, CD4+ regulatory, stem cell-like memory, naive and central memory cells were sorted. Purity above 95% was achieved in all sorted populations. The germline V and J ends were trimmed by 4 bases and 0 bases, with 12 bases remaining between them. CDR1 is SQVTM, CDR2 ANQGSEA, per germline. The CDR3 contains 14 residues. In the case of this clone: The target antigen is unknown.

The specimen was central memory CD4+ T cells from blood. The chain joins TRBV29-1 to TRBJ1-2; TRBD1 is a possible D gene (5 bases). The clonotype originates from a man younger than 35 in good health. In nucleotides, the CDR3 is TGCAGCGTTGCAGACAGATCATCTAACTATGGCTACACCTTC. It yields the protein CSVADRSSNYGYTF. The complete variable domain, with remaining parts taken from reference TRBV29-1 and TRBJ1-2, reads SAVISQKPSRDICQRGTSLTIQCQVDSQVTMMFWYRQQPGQSLTLIATANQGSEATYESGFVIDKFPISRPNLTFSTLTVSNMSPEDSSIYLCSVADRSSNYGYTFGSGTRLTVV.